This T cell receptor (beta chain) comes out of a study of T cells in Graves' hyperthyroidism and ophthalmopathy. Study background: The blood sample was taken at first diagnosis, before treatment began.

Drawn at first hyperthyroidism diagnosis, the blood sample preceded any ophthalmopathy symptoms. Researchers took RNA transcripts and amplified the TCR beta CDR3 regions from them. First-round RT-PCR with HTBI primers amplified the TCR CDR3 region. MiXCR, applied by TCRdb to the multiplex PCR reads, yields one record per CDR3 protein. The sample includes around 290,000 distinct CDR3 sequences, about an eighth of them seen just once. The CDR3 covers 12 residues. The J segment lost 7 bases and the V segment lost 5 bases, leaving 5 bases of the junction unmatched. CDR1 and CDR2 (germline): DFQATT, SNEGSKA (reference sequence).

The sequenced sample was blood. The chain joins TRBV20-1 to TRBJ2-1, with TRBD2 matching over 7 bases. The clonotype comes from a woman aged 25 to 39 with Graves' hyperthyroidism that later progressed to Graves' ophthalmopathy. The CDR3 DNA is TGCAGTGCTGCCTGGGGGGGGAATGAGCAGTTCTTC. It is translated as CSAAWGGNEQFF.